These 18 T cell receptor beta chains were sequenced from one sample in a study of blood T cell repertoires in COVID-19. Measured with immunoSEQ multiplex PCR; TCRdb has only the in-frame clones, and not every one. The table lists about 310,000 clones, around 87% of them singletons, with under 1.1% in the top ten. Specimen: peripheral blood. The receptors were gathered from a middle-aged woman with COVID-19, enrolled during active disease.

The chain uses TRBV6-2 or TRBV6-3 and TRBJ1-2; D is uncertain. CDR1 and CDR2 (germline): MNHEY, SVGEGT. Trimming pared 2 bases from V and 4 bases from J, leaving 14 bases between. The CDR3 covers 15 residues. CDR3 loop: CASSYVSGYGYGYTF. CDR3 bases: TGTGCCAGCAGTTACGTGTCAGGATACGGCTATGGCTACACCTTC.

The V call is TRBV19, the J call TRBJ1-6; 9 bases align to TRBD1. Unmatched junction bases numbered 8, after V lost 11 bases and J lost 6 bases. In germline, CDR1 is LNHDA, CDR2 SQIVND (reference sequence). The CDR3 length is 14 residues. Here the CDR3 reads CACDSGQGNSPLHF. The CDR3 DNA follows: TGTGCCTGCGATTCGGGACAGGGTAATTCACCCCTCCACTTT.

The chain carries TRBV24-1 and TRBJ2-5, with D possibly matching TRBD1 (7 bases). The V end was cut by 8 bases, the J end by 2 bases, with 17 bases between. From germline, CDR1 is KGHDR and CDR2 SFDVKD. This CDR3 is built from 15 residues. CDR3 region: CATTAGTGVQETQYF. DNA of the CDR3: TGTGCCACCACCGCGGGAACAGGGGTGCAAGAGACCCAGTACTTC.

The rearrangement joins TRBV7-9 to TRBJ2-1; 9 bases are shared with TRBD1. Germline CDR1 reads SEHNR; CDR2 reads FQNEAQ (reference sequence). This CDR3 is 12 amino acids long. With V trimmed by 5 bases and J by 14 bases, 7 bases remained unmatched. In nucleotides, the CDR3 is TGTGCCAGCAGCGACGACAGGGGGTGGGAGTTCTTC. Encoded protein: CASSDDRGWEFF.

This clone occurred a few times. The chain employs TRBV6-2 or TRBV6-3 and TRBJ1-2, with D maybe TRBD1 (5 bases). The CDR3 has 15 residues. V lost 2 bases and J 5 bases, leaving 15 bases between the germline ends. In germline, CDR1 is MNHEY, CDR2 SVGEGT. CDR3 sequence (DNA): TGTGCCAGCAGTTACGGTGGCAGGGCACTTTATGGCTACACCTTC. It is translated as CASSYGGRALYGYTF.

V gene TRBV24-1 combines with J gene TRBJ2-1; 7 bases map to TRBD1. CDR3 length equals 16 residues. The ends lost 3 bases at V and 3 bases at J; junction bases unmatched: 7. Per the germline V gene, CDR1 is KGHDR and CDR2 is SFDVKD. CDR3 in amino acids: CATSDNQGVSYNEQFF. CDR3 nucleotide sequence: TGTGCCACCAGTGATAATCAGGGGGTGAGCTACAATGAGCAGTTCTTC.

The rearrangement uses TRBV6-5 and TRBJ2-5; D gene uncertain. Germline-derived CDR1 and CDR2 are MNHEY and SVGAGI. Trimming took 5 bases from V and 2 from J, leaving 9 bases between them. The CDR3 is 13 amino acids. The CDR3 reads CASSTGPQETQYF. The CDR3 DNA sequence: TGTGCCAGCAGTACCGGTCCTCAAGAGACCCAGTACTTC.

V and J are TRBV5-1 and TRBJ1-1, with TRBD1 matching 7 bases. In germline, CDR1 is SGHRS, CDR2 YFSETQ. The CDR3 sequence is 14 residues long. With 5 bases clipped from V and 4 bases from J, the junction kept 8 bases outside the gene matches. The CDR3 DNA sequence: TGCGCCAGCAGTCTGGCAGGGGGGCCCACTGAAGCTTTCTTT. This gives the protein CASSLAGGPTEAFF.

This clone was picked up a small number of times. The J gene is TRBJ2-7, the V gene TRBV11-3, with 10 nucleotides matching TRBD2. The V segment lost 0 bases and the J segment 0 bases; nucleotides outside the gene matches: 5. The germline gives CDR1 SGHNT, CDR2 YENEEA. This CDR3 comprises 17 residues. The CDR3 spells CASSLDPGLAFSYEQYF. The DNA for the CDR3 is TGTGCCAGCAGCTTAGATCCGGGACTAGCGTTCTCCTACGAGCAGTACTTC.

The chain links TRBV12-5 to TRBJ2-3; maybe TRBD2 (5 bases). The CDR3 is 18 amino acids. Trimming stripped 0 bases from V and 2 bases from J, with 18 bases between. The germline V gene encodes CDR1 LGHNT and CDR2 FRNRAP. CDR3 in amino acids: CASGLVADGKPHTDTQYF. The CDR3 DNA reads TGTGCTAGTGGTTTGGTAGCGGACGGGAAGCCCCACACAGATACGCAGTATTTT.

The chain links TRBV11-2 to TRBJ2-1; 16 bases match TRBD2. Trimming cost V 5 bases and J 8 bases; bases outside gene matches: 15. The V gene's germline CDR1 is SGHAT and CDR2 FQNNGV. The CDR3 covers 19 residues. The CDR3 loop reads CASSLRGLAGGPKVDEQFF. The CDR3 DNA is TGTGCCAGCAGCCTACGGGGACTAGCGGGAGGGCCTAAGGTGGATGAGCAGTTCTTC.

The chain has TRBV7-2 and TRBJ1-1; D remains ambiguous. Trimming stripped 3 bases from V and 1 base from J, with 6 bases between. The germline V gene encodes CDR1 SGHTA and CDR2 FQGNSA. The CDR3 is 13 residues long. CDR3: CASSFQSNTEAFF. The CDR3 DNA reads TGTGCCAGCAGCTTTCAGTCGAACACTGAAGCTTTCTTT.

The chain couples TRBV6-2 or TRBV6-3 to TRBJ2-3; TRBD1 matches at 8 bases. Trimming removed 2 bases from V and 0 bases from J; junction bases left unmatched: 4. The CDR3 extends over 16 amino acids. From germline, CDR1 is MNHEY and CDR2 SVGEGT. Here the CDR3 reads CASSYRRDRSTDTQYF. Here the CDR3 DNA reads TGTGCCAGCAGTTACCGGCGGGACAGGAGCACAGATACGCAGTATTTT.

The CDR3 spells CASRNAGDSPQYF. The DNA for the CDR3 is TGTGCCAGCAGAAACGCGGGAGACTCCCCCCAGTACTTC. This chain links TRBV27 with TRBJ2-5; 7 nucleotides agree with TRBD2. Germline loops: CDR1 MNHEY, CDR2 SMNVEV (reference sequence). This CDR3 spans 13 amino acids. With 6 bases clipped from V and 9 bases from J, the junction kept 10 bases outside the gene matches.

The chain joins TRBV28 to TRBJ1-2; possibly TRBD1 for D (6 bases). Looked up from germline, CDR1 is MDHEN and CDR2 is SYDVKM. This CDR3 region has 15 residues. The V and J ends lost 5 bases and 4 bases respectively, with 17 bases between them. The CDR3 loop reads CASSILPGEGYGYTF. CDR3 nucleotides: TGTGCCAGCAGTATACTACCAGGGGAGGGCTATGGCTACACCTTC.

The rearrangement uses TRBV3-1 (or the pseudogene TRBV3-2) and TRBJ2-7; 9 bases agree with TRBD2. There are 15 residues in the CDR3. Germline V lookup: CDR1 LGHDT, CDR2 YNNKEL (reference sequence). J gave up 3 bases and V 1 base, and 4 bases lay outside the gene matches. CDR3 bases: TGTGCCAGCAGCCAAGGAGTAGCGGGAGTCTACGAGCAGTACTTC. This codes for CASSQGVAGVYEQYF.

This rearrangement joins TRBV7-2 to TRBJ1-5; unclear D gene. V was cut by 5 bases and J by 4 bases, with 15 bases left in between. The CDR3 extends over 15 amino acids. In germline, CDR1 is SGHTA, CDR2 FQGNSA. CDR3 loop: CASSPTLRGNQPQHF. DNA for the CDR3: TGTGCCAGCAGCCCGACGCTCCGGGGAAATCAGCCCCAGCATTTT.

As DNA, the CDR3 is TGTGCCTGGAGTGTCGGTAGAGGTGAGCAGTTCTTC. It codes for CAWSVGRGEQFF. The V call is TRBV30, the J call TRBJ2-1; the D is unclear. Germline-derived CDR1 and CDR2 are GTSNPN and SVGIG (reference sequence). This CDR3 has 12 residues. V was pared by 0 bases and J by 9 bases, with 9 bases between.